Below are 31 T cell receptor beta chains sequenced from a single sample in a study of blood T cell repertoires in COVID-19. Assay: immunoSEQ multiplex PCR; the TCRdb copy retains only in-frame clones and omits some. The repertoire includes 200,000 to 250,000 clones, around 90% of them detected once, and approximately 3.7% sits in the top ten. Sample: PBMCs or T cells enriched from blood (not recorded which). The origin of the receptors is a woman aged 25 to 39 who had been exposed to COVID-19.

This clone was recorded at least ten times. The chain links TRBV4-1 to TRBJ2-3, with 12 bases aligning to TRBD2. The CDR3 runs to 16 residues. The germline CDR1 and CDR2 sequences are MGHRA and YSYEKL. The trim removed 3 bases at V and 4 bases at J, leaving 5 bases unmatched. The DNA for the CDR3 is TGCGCCAGCAGCCATGCTAGCGGGAGGGCTTCAGATACGCAGTATTTT. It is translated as CASSHASGRASDTQYF.

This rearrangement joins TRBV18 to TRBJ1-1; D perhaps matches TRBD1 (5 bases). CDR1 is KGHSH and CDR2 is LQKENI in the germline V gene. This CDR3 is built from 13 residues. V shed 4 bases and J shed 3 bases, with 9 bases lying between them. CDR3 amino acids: CASSRRADTEAFF. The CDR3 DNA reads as TGTGCCAGCTCACGCAGGGCGGACACTGAAGCTTTCTTT.

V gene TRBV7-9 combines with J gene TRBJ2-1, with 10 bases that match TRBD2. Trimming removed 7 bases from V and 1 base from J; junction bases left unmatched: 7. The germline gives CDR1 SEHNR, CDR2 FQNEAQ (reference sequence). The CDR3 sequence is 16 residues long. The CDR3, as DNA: TGTGCCAGCATGCCTCTAGCGGGAGAATCCTACAATGAGCAGTTCTTC. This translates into CASMPLAGESYNEQFF.

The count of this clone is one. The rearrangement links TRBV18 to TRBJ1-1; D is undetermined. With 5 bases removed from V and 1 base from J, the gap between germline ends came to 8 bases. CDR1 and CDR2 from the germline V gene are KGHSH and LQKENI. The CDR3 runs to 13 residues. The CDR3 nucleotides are TGTGCCAGCTCAATTGGCACGAACACTGAAGCTTTCTTT. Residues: CASSIGTNTEAFF.

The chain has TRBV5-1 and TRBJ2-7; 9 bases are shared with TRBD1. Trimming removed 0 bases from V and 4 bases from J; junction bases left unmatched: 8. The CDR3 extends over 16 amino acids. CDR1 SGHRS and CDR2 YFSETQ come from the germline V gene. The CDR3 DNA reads TGCGCCAGCAGCTTGGGATCGACAGGGGGGCAATACGAGCAGTACTTC. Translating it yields CASSLGSTGGQYEQYF. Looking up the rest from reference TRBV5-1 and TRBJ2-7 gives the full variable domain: KAGVTQTPRYLIKTRGQQVTLSCSPISGHRSVSWYQQTPGQGLQFLFEYFSETQRNKGNFPGRFSGRQFSNSRSEMNVSTLELGDSALYLCASSLGSTGGQYEQYFGPGTRLTVT.

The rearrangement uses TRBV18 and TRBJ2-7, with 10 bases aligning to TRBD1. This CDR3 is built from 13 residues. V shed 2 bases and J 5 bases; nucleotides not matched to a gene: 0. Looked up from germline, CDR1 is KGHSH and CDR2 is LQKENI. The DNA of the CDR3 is TGTGCCAGCTCACCAGGGACAGGGGACGAGCAGTACTTC. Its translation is CASSPGTGDEQYF.

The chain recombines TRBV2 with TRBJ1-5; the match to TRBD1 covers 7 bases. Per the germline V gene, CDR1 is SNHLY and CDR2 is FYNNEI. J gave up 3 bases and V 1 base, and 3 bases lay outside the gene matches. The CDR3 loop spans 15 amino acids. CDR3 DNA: TGTGCCAGCAGTGAAGTCAGGGGGAACAATCAGCCCCAGCATTTT. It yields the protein CASSEVRGNNQPQHF.

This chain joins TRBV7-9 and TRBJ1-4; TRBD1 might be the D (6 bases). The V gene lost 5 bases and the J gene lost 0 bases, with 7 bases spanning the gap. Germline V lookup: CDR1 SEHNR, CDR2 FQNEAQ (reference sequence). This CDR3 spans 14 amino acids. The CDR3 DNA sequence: TGTGCCAGCAGCCGGACAGCAACTAATGAAAAACTGTTTTTT. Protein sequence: CASSRTATNEKLFF.

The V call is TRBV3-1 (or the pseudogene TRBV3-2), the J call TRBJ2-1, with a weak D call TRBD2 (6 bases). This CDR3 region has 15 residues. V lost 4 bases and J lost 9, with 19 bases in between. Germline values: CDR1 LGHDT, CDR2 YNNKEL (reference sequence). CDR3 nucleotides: TGTGCCAGCAGCCCTCGGACCCCCCAAGCGGGTGAGCAGTTCTTC. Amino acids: CASSPRTPQAGEQFF.

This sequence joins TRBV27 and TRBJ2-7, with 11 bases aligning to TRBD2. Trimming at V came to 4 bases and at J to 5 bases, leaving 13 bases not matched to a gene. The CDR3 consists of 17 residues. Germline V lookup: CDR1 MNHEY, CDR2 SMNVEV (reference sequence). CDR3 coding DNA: TGTGCCAGCAGTTCTCTCTCCCTAGCGGGAGGAACTCACGAGCAGTACTTC. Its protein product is CASSSLSLAGGTHEQYF.

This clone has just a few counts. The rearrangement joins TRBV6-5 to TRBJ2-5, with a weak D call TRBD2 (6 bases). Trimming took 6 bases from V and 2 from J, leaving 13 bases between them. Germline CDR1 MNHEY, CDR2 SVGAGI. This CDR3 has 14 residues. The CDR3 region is CASRVGGVQETQYF. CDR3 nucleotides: TGTGCCAGCAGAGTTGGCGGGGTACAAGAGACCCAGTACTTC.

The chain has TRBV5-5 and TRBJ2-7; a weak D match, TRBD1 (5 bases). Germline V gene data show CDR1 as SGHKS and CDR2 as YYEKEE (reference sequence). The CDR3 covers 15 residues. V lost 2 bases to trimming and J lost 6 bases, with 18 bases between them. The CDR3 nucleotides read TGTGCCAGCAGCTTACCCGGACCAGGGCAGAGCGAGCAGTACTTC. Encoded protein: CASSLPGPGQSEQYF.

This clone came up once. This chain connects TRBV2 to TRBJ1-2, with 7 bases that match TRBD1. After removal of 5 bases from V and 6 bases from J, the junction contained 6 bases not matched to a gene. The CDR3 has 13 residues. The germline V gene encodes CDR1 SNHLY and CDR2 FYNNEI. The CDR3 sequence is CASSFTDRDGYTF. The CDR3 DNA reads TGTGCCAGCAGTTTTACCGACAGGGATGGCTACACCTTC.

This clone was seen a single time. CDR3 DNA sequence: TGCGCCAGCAGCCCAAACAGGGATGCGCAGTATTTT. Translated: CASSPNRDAQYF. This chain joins TRBV4-1 and TRBJ2-3, with D maybe TRBD1 (6 bases). The CDR3 extends over 12 amino acids. CDR1 and CDR2 (germline): MGHRA, YSYEKL. With 4 bases removed from V and 10 bases from J, the gap between germline ends came to 12 bases.

The CDR3 sequence is CASSEHQGSTDTQYF. For the CDR3, the DNA is TGTGCCAGCAGTGAGCATCAGGGGAGCACAGATACGCAGTATTTT. The chain is built from TRBV6-1 and TRBJ2-3, with D perhaps TRBD1 (6 bases). Between the trimmed V and J ends, which lost 3 bases and 0 bases, there was a span of 10 bases. Germline V CDR1 and CDR2: MNHNS, SASEGT. This CDR3 spans 15 amino acids.

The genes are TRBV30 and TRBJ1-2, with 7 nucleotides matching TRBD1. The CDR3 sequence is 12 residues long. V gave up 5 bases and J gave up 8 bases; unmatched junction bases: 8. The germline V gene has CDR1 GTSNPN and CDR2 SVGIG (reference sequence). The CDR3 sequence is CAWASTGTGYTF. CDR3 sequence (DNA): TGTGCCTGGGCGTCGACAGGGACGGGCTACACCTTC. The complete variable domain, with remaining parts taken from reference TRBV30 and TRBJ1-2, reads SQTIHQWPATLVQPVGSPLSLECTVEGTSNPNLYWYRQAAGRGLQLLFYSVGIGQISSEVPQNLSASRPQDRQFILSSKKLLLSDSGFYLCAWASTGTGYTFGSGTRLTVV.

CDR3 nucleotide sequence: TGTGCCAGCAGTTACTATTACAGGGCTGGCTACACCTTC. It yields the protein CASSYYYRAGYTF. The V gene is TRBV6-5, the J gene TRBJ1-2; the D gene is possibly TRBD1 (6 bases). The V gene lost 1 base and the J gene lost 7 bases, with 10 bases spanning the gap. There are 13 residues in the CDR3. Germline V CDR1 and CDR2: MNHEY, SVGAGI.

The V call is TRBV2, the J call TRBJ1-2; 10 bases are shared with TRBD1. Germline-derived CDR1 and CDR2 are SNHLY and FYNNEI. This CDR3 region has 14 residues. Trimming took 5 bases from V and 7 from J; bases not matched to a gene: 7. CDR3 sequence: CASSTGQGLAGYTF. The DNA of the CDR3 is TGTGCCAGCAGTACGGGACAGGGGTTGGCTGGCTACACCTTC.

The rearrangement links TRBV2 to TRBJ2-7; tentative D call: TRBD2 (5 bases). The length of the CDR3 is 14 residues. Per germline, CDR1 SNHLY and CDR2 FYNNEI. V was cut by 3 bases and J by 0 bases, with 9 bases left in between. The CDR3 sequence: CASSDSGNSYEQYF. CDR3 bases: TGTGCCAGCAGTGACTCGGGAAACTCCTACGAGCAGTACTTC.

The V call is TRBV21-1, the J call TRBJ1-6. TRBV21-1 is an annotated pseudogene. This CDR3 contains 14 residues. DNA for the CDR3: TGTGCCAAGACGAAGAGGGAAGGCCTTTCACCCCTCCACTTT. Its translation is CAKTKREGLSPLHF.

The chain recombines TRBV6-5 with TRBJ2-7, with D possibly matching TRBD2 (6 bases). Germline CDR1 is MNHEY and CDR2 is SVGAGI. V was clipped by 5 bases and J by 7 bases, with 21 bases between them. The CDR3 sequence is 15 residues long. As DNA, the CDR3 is TGTGCCAGCAGTACACGCGGGGTCCTTCTGGGAGAGCAGTACTTC. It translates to CASSTRGVLLGEQYF.

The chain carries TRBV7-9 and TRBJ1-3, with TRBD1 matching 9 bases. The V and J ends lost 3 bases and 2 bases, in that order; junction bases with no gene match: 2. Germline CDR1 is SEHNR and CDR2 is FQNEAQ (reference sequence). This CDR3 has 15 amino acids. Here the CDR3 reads CASSLGQGAGNTIYF. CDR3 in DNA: TGTGCCAGCAGCTTGGGACAGGGAGCTGGAAACACCATATATTTT.

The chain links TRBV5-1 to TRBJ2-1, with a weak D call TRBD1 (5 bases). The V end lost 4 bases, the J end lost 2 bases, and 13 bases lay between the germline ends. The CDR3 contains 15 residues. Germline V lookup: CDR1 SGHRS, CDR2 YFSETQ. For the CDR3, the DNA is TGCGCCAGCAGCCTAGACAGAAGGACCTACAATGAGCAGTTCTTC. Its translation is CASSLDRRTYNEQFF.

The CDR3 DNA reads TGTGCCAGCAGCTTGGCCGGGACAGGGAGCACTGAAGCTTTCTTT. Encoded protein: CASSLAGTGSTEAFF. This chain uses TRBV5-6 with TRBJ1-1, with 9 positions matching TRBD1. J lost 4 bases, V lost 0 bases, and 4 bases had no gene match. Germline CDR1 is SGHDT and CDR2 is YYEEEE. The CDR3 covers 15 residues.

The chain's CDR3 is CASSVSRYGYTF. Written as DNA, the CDR3 is TGTGCCAGCAGTGTATCTAGGTATGGCTACACCTTC. The chain combines TRBV12-3 or TRBV12-4 with TRBJ1-2, with D hard to call. Trimming removed 5 bases from V and 5 bases from J, with 9 bases in between. The CDR3 is 12 amino acids.

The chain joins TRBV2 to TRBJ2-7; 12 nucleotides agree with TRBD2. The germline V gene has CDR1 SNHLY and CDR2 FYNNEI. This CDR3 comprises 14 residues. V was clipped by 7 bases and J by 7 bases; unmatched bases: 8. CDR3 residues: CASTRLAGVEEQYF. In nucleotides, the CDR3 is TGTGCCAGCACTAGACTAGCGGGAGTGGAAGAGCAGTACTTC.

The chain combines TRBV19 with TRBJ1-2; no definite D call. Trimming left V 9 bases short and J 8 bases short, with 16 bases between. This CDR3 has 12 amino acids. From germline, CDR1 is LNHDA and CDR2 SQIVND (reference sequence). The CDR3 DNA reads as TGTGCCAGACAACTAACCCTTCAAGGCTACACCTTC. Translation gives CARQLTLQGYTF.

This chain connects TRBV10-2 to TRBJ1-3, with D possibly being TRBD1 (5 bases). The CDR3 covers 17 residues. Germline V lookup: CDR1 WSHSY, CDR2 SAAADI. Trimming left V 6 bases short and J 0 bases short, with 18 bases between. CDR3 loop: CASRPPLQADSGNTIYF. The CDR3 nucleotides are TGCGCCAGCAGGCCCCCGCTACAGGCCGACTCTGGAAACACCATATATTTT.

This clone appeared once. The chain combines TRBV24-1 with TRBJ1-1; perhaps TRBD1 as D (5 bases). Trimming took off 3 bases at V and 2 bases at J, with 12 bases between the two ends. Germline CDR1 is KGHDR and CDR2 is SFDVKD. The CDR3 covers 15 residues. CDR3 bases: TGTGCCACCAGTGATACTGGGGCAGCCAACACTGAAGCTTTCTTT. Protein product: CATSDTGAANTEAFF.

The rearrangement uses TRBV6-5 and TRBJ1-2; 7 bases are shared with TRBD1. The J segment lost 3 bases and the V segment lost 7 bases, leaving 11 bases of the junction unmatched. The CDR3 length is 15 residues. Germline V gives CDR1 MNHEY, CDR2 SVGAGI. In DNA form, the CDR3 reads TGTGCCAGCACCTTGAGACAGGGCCCATACTATGGCTACACCTTC. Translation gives CASTLRQGPYYGYTF.

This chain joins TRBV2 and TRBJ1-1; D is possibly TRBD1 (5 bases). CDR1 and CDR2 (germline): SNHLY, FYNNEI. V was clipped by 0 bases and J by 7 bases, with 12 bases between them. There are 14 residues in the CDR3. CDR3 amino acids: CASSEARSGNEAFF. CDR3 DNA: TGTGCCAGCAGTGAAGCGCGATCAGGGAATGAAGCTTTCTTT.